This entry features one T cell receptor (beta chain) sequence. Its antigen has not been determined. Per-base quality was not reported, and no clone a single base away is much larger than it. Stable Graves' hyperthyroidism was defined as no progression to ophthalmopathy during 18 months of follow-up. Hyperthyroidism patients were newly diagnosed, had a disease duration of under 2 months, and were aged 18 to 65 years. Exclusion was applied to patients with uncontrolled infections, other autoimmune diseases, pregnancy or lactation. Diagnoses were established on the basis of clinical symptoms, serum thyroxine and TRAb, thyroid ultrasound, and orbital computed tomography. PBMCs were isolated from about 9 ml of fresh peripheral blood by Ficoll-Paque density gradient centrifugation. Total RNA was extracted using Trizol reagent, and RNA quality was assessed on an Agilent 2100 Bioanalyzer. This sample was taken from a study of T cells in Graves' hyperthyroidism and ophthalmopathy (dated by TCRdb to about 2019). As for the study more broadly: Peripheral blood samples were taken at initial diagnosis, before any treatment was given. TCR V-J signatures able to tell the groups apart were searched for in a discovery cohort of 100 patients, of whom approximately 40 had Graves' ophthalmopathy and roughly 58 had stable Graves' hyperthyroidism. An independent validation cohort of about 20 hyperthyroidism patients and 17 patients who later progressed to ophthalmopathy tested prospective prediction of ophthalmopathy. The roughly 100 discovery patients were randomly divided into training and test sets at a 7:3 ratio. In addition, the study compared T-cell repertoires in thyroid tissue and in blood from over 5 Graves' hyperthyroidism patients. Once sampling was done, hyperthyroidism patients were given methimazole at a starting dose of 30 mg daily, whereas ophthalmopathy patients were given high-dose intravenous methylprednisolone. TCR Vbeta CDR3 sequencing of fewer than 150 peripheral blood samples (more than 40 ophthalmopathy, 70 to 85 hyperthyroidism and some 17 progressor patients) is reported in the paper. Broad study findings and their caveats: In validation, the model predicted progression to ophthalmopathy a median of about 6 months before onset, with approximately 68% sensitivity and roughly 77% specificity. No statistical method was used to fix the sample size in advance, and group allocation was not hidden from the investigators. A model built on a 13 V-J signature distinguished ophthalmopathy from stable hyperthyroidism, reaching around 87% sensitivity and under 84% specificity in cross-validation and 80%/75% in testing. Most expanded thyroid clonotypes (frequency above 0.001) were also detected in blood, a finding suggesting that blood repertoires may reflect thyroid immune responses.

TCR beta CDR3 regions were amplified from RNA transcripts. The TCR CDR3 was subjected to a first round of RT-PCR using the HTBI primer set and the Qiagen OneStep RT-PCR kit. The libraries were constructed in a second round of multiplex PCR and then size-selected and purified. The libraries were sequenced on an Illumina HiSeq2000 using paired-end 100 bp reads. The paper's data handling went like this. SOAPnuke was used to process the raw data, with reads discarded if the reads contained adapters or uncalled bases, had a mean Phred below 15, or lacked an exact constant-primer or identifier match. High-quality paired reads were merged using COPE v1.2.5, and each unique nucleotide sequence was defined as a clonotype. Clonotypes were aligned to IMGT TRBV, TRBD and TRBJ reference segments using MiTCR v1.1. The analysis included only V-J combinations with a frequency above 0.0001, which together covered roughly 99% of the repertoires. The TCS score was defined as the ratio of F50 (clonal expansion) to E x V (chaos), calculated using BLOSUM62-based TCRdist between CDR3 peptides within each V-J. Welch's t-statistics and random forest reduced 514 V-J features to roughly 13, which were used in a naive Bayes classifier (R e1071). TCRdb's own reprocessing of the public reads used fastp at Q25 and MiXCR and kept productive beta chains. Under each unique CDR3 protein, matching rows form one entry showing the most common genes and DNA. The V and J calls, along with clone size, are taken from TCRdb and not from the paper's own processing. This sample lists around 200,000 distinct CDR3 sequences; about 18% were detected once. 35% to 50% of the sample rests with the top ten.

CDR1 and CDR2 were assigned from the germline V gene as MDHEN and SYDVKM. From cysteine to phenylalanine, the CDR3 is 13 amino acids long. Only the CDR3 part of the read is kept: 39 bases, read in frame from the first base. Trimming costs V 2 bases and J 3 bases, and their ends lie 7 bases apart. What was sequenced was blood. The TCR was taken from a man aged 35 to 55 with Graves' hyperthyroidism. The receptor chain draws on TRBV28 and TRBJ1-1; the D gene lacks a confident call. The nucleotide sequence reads TGTGCCAGCAGTTTAATCCCGGACACTGAAGCTTTCTTT. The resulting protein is CASSLIPDTEAFF.